Sequencing of this T cell receptor beta chain was carried out in a study of OX40 agonist ivuxolimab in advanced cancers. Germline V gene data show CDR1 as SGHVS and CDR2 as FNYEAQ. Deletions cut 5 bases from V and 8 bases from J, with 15 bases between. The CDR3 has 14 amino acids. The data were produced by immunoSEQ multiplex PCR, yet TCRdb's version contains in-frame clones alone and is incomplete. The sample yields around 34,000 clones, nearly 85% seen once. Samples of blood were obtained at baseline, on cycle 4 day 1, and on cycle 7 day 1. The sequence derives from an adult with an advanced solid tumor such as melanoma, head and neck, liver or kidney cancer. The starting material was CD4+ or CD8+ T cells sorted from blood, obtained in a trial of the OX40 agonist ivuxolimab. The V gene is TRBV7-6, the J gene TRBJ2-2, with D perhaps TRBD2 (6 bases). This CDR3 is CASSASGELGELFF. CDR3 nucleotide sequence: TGTGCCAGCAGCGCCTCGGGAGAACTGGGGGAGCTGTTTTTT. Combining the CDR3 with reference TRBV7-6 and TRBJ2-2 gives the whole variable domain GAGVSQSPRYKVTKRGQDVALRCDPISGHVSLYWYRQALGQGPEFLTYFNYEAQQDKSGLPNDRFSAERPEGSISTLTIQRTEQRDSAMYRCASSASGELGELFFGEGSRLTVL.